The 14 T cell receptor beta chains below all came from one sample that was sequenced in a study of identical twins. MiXCR, applied by TCRdb to the 5' RACE reads, yields one record per CDR3 protein. The sample contains about 520,000 distinct CDR3 sequences, approximately 22% of which appear only once. A further study also used this sample, focusing on T cells expressing NK-cell markers.

Sequenced material: CD4+ T cells sorted from blood. The receptors here all came from a woman aged 18-29 years in good health.

In its sample, this clonotype was seen many times. The J gene is TRBJ1-1, the V gene TRBV20-1; TRBD1 agrees at 8 bases. Germline CDR1 and CDR2: DFQATT and SNEGSKA (reference sequence). J lost 1 base, V lost 5 bases, and 6 bases had no gene match. The CDR3 totals 14 residues. The CDR3 coding sequence is TGCAGTGCTCTAGGACAGGGTGGGAACACTGAAGCTTTCTTT. Its protein is CSALGQGGNTEAFF.

The chain joins TRBV3-1 to TRBJ1-2, with D perhaps TRBD1 (6 bases). V lost 6 bases to trimming and J lost 5 bases, with 13 bases between them. The CDR3 is 13 amino acids. Germline CDR1 is LGHDT and CDR2 is YNNKEL (reference sequence). The CDR3 here is CASSKQGGYGYTF. DNA of the CDR3: TGTGCCAGCAGTAAACAGGGAGGGTATGGCTACACCTTC.

The V call is TRBV20-1, the J call TRBJ2-3; 10 nucleotides match TRBD2. Germline values: CDR1 DFQATT, CDR2 SNEGSKA (reference sequence). The CDR3 is 14 residues long. V lost 5 bases and J lost 4; bases outside the gene matches: 6. The CDR3 DNA follows: TGCAGTGCTCAGAGCGGGAGGGGGTCAGATACGCAGTATTTT. Its protein is CSAQSGRGSDTQYF.

This clonotype was counted a few times. The chain is built from TRBV10-3 and TRBJ2-3; unclear D gene. The germline V and J ends were trimmed by 0 bases and 5 bases, with 9 bases remaining between them. CDR1 is ENHRY, CDR2 SYGVKD, per germline. The CDR3 spans 14 residues. The CDR3, as DNA: TGTGCCATCAGTGAGTCTAGCAGGATAGATACGCAGTATTTT. Translation gives CAISESSRIDTQYF.

This clonotype has a handful of counts. The chain couples TRBV29-1 to TRBJ1-1; 8 nucleotides align to TRBD1. The CDR3 runs to 12 residues. Germline V CDR1 and CDR2: SQVTM, ANQGSEA. V shed 6 bases, J shed 5 bases, and the junction held 5 bases outside the gene matches. CDR3 coding DNA: TGCAGCGTGTGGGACAGGCTGACTGAAGCTTTCTTT. It encodes CSVWDRLTEAFF. Variable domain in full (rest from reference TRBV29-1 and TRBJ1-1): SAVISQKPSRDICQRGTSLTIQCQVDSQVTMMFWYRQQPGQSLTLIATANQGSEATYESGFVIDKFPISRPNLTFSTLTVSNMSPEDSSIYLCSVWDRLTEAFFGQGTRLTVV.

This clonotype came up a few times. V and J are TRBV6-1 and TRBJ1-4, with D possibly matching TRBD1 (6 bases). The germline gives CDR1 MNHNS, CDR2 SASEGT. The CDR3 is 14 amino acids. Trimming pared 6 bases from V and 7 bases from J, leaving 15 bases between. CDR3 nucleotides: TGTGCCAGCAGCCGGGGGGGGCTTGGTGAAAAACTGTTTTTT. Amino acids: CASSRGGLGEKLFF.

This clonotype was seen once. The chain employs TRBV6-1 and TRBJ2-1, with 7 bases matching TRBD1. Germline trimming cut 7 bases from V and 0 bases from J; bases unmatched to any gene: 3. The CDR3 has 14 residues. In germline, CDR1 is MNHNS, CDR2 SASEGT. CDR3 sequence (DNA): TGTGCCAGCATACGGGACAGCTCCTACAATGAGCAGTTCTTC. Translating it yields CASIRDSSYNEQFF.

The J gene is TRBJ2-1, the V gene TRBV10-3; TRBD1 agrees at 11 bases. The CDR3 is made up of 15 amino acids. V gave up 2 bases and J gave up 5 bases; unmatched junction bases: 2. Germline V gene lookup returns CDR1 ENHRY and CDR2 SYGVKD. CDR3: CAISEGQGADNEQFF. The DNA of the CDR3 is TGTGCCATCAGTGAGGGACAGGGGGCGGACAATGAGCAGTTCTTC.

This clonotype has just a few counts. This rearrangement joins TRBV6-5 to TRBJ2-1; the match to TRBD1 covers 7 bases. Germline V lookup: CDR1 MNHEY, CDR2 SVGAGI. The J segment lost 8 bases and the V segment lost 4 bases, leaving 5 bases of the junction unmatched. CDR3 size: 13 residues. CDR3 bases: TGTGCCAGCAGTTTAAACAGGGGATATGAGCAGTTCTTC. Protein: CASSLNRGYEQFF.

This clonotype was detected only once. The rearrangement uses TRBV3-1 and TRBJ2-1; the D is unclear. The germline gives CDR1 LGHDT, CDR2 YNNKEL (reference sequence). The CDR3 covers 12 residues. Trimming shortened V by 5 bases and J by 10 bases, and 12 bases separated the two germline ends. The CDR3 loop reads CASSYTLREQFF. CDR3 sequence (DNA): TGTGCCAGCAGCTATACCTTAAGGGAGCAGTTCTTC.

This clonotype was seen a handful of times. The rearrangement uses TRBV12-3 or TRBV12-4 and TRBJ2-1; D assignment may be TRBD1 or TRBD2 (5 bases each). The CDR3 loop spans 16 amino acids. V dropped 2 bases and J dropped 6 bases, with 17 bases sitting between them. The CDR3 coding sequence is TGTGCCAGCAGTTTACTTTGGTCGGGGCTCAGCAATGAGCAGTTCTTC. Protein sequence: CASSLLWSGLSNEQFF.

The chain has TRBV6-5 and TRBJ1-2, with D hard to call. Per the germline V gene, CDR1 is MNHEY and CDR2 is SVGAGI. The CDR3 has 12 residues. Between the trimmed V and J ends, which lost 0 bases and 8 bases, there was a span of 7 bases. The CDR3 is CASSYSSGGYTF. Here the CDR3 DNA reads TGTGCCAGCAGTTACTCGTCCGGAGGCTACACCTTC.

This clonotype occurred a few times. The J gene is TRBJ2-7, the V gene TRBV20-1; 7 nucleotides agree with TRBD2. Germline CDR1 and CDR2: DFQATT and SNEGSKA (reference sequence). J lost 0 bases, V lost 4 bases, and 3 bases had no gene match. The CDR3 runs to 13 residues. For the CDR3, the DNA is TGCAGTGCTACTAGCGGTACCTCCTACGAGCAGTACTTC. Translating it yields CSATSGTSYEQYF.

The gene calls are TRBV4-3 and TRBJ2-7; D uncertain. The length of the CDR3 is 15 residues. Germline V CDR1 and CDR2: LGHNA, YSLEER. The germline V and J ends were trimmed by 0 bases and 3 bases, with 12 bases remaining between them. The CDR3: CASSQDLYGDYEQYF. CDR3 in DNA: TGCGCCAGCAGCCAAGATTTGTACGGAGACTACGAGCAGTACTTC.